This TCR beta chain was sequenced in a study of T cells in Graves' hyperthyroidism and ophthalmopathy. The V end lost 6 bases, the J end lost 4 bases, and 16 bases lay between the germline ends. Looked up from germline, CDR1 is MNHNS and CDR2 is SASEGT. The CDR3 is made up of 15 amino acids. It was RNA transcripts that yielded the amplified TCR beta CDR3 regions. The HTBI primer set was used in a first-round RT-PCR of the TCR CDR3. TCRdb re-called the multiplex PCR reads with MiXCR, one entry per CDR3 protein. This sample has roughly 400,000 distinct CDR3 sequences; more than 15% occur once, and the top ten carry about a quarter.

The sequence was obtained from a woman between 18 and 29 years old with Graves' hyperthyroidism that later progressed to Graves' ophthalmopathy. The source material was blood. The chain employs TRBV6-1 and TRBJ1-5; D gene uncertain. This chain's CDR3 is CASRIDPLGNQPQHF. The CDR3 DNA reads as TGTGCCAGCAGGATTGACCCCCTGGGAAATCAGCCCCAGCATTTT.